A selection of T cell receptor beta chains follows, all from one sample in a study of beta chain features in type 1 diabetes. The assay was immunoSEQ multiplex PCR, and TCRdb's table has in-frame clones only and misses some. Of 130,000 to 150,000 clones detected, under 60% appear once; the ten largest clones hold 0.4% to 0.5%. Material: Tregs from blood. Every receptor here comes from a man between 18 and 35 years old in good health. The CDR3 runs from the conserved cysteine through the conserved F or W. The D gene is left open where the match is weak. Size values are once, few and many counts, or a class for expanded clones, and some rows have none.

j_call d_call v_call clone_size cdr3_aa cdr3_nt
TRBJ2-2 - TRBV18 - CASSPGQSGTGELFF TGTGCCAGCTCACCTGGACAGTCAGGCACCGGGGAGCTGTTTTTT
TRBJ2-2 TRBD1 TRBV10-3 - CAISDRGQAGELFF TGTGCCATCAGTGACCGGGGACAGGCCGGGGAGCTGTTTTTT
TRBJ2-1 - TRBV29-1 - CSVRASSYNEQFF TGCAGCGTTCGTGCTAGCTCCTACAATGAGCAGTTCTTC
TRBJ2-1 TRBD2 TRBV10-3 - CAISEPRGRAPIDEQFF TGTGCCATCAGTGAGCCGAGAGGGAGGGCCCCCATCGATGAGCAGTTCTTC
TRBJ2-2 TRBD1 TRBV29-1 few CSVERRGQAGELFF TGCAGCGTTGAACGCAGGGGGCAGGCCGGGGAGCTGTTTTTT
TRBJ2-2 - TRBV5-6 few CASRLGGDNTGELFF TGTGCCAGCAGACTCGGGGGAGATAACACCGGGGAGCTGTTTTTT
TRBJ2-3 - TRBV29-1 - CSGRVRGVDTQYF TGCAGCGGGAGGGTTCGGGGTGTAGATACGCAGTATTTT
TRBJ2-3 - TRBV28 - CASTLRSTDTQYF TGTGCCAGCACCCTCAGAAGCACAGATACGCAGTATTTT
TRBJ2-1 - TRBV11-2 - CASSRGRGRYNEQFF TGTGCCAGCAGCAGGGGGCGGGGTAGGTACAATGAGCAGTTCTTC
TRBJ1-4 - TRBV5-4 - CASSSLRVGGTNEKLFF TGTGCCAGCAGCTCCCTACGGGTTGGTGGAACTAATGAAAAACTGTTTTTT
TRBJ1-1 - TRBV6-5 - CASRLTRGSEAFF TGTGCCAGCAGACTCACCCGGGGTTCTGAAGCTTTCTTT
TRBJ1-1 - TRBV7-3 - CASSPGQPGTEAFF TGTGCCAGCAGCCCCGGACAGCCGGGAACTGAAGCTTTCTTT
TRBJ1-5 - TRBV19 - CASSPHLQGNQPQHF TGTGCCAGTAGTCCGCACCTACAGGGAAATCAGCCCCAGCATTTT
TRBJ1-2 - TRBV5-1 - CASSLGGRPDGYTF TGCGCCAGCAGCTTGGGGGGGCGCCCGGATGGCTACACCTTC
TRBJ1-1 - TRBV6-1 - CASSALGVNTEAFF TGTGCCAGCAGTGCCCTAGGGGTGAACACTGAAGCTTTCTTT
TRBJ2-1 - TRBV6-1 few CASSEASTGGFYNEQFF TGTGCCAGCAGTGAAGCGTCCACAGGTGGATTCTACAATGAGCAGTTCTTC
TRBJ1-5 TRBD1 TRBV19 - CASSLRTGTTNQPQHF TGTGCCAGTAGTTTACGGACAGGGACAACCAATCAGCCCCAGCATTTT
TRBJ1-2 - TRBV7-2 - CASSYRDKSYGYTF TGTGCCAGCAGCTACCGGGACAAGTCCTATGGCTACACCTTC
TRBJ2-5 - TRBV28 - CASRPQSPRETQYF TGTGCCAGCAGACCACAGAGCCCTCGAGAGACCCAGTACTTC
TRBJ1-4 TRBD1 TRBV7-2 - CASRRTGDPEKLFF TGTGCCAGCAGAAGAACAGGGGACCCAGAAAAACTGTTTTTT
TRBJ2-5 TRBD2 TRBV9 once CASSVGASGLQETQYF TGTGCCAGCAGCGTAGGGGCTAGCGGGTTACAAGAGACCCAGTACTTC
TRBJ1-1 - TRBV28 once CASMPYSWTKNTEAFF TGTGCCAGCATGCCCTACAGCTGGACAAAGAACACTGAAGCTTTCTTT
TRBJ2-7 - TRBV7-7 - CASSSQGGEQYF TGTGCTAGCAGCTCTCAGGGGGGCGAGCAGTACTTC
TRBJ1-1 TRBD1 TRBV27 - CASSPRTGRDTEAFF TGTGCCAGCAGTCCGAGGACAGGGAGGGACACTGAAGCTTTCTTT
TRBJ2-2 TRBD2 TRBV18 few CASSPLAGGVSGELFF TGTGCCAGCTCACCCCTAGCGGGGGGAGTCTCCGGGGAGCTGTTTTTT
TRBJ1-6 - TRBV7-8 - CASSLVFGQSVGSPLHF TGTGCCAGCAGCTTAGTCTTCGGACAGTCGGTGGGTTCACCCCTCCACTTT
TRBJ1-5 - TRBV6-5 - CASSYEQDSNQPQHF TGTGCCAGCAGTTATGAACAAGATAGCAATCAGCCCCAGCATTTT
TRBJ1-2 TRBD1 TRBV18 few CASSPQPGHRGYGYTF TGTGCCAGCTCACCCCAACCGGGACACAGGGGCTATGGCTACACCTTC
TRBJ2-7 TRBD2 TRBV28 few CASSPRYGGGSYEQYF TGTGCCAGCAGTCCTAGATACGGGGGGGGCTCCTACGAGCAGTACTTC
TRBJ2-3 - TRBV5-1 few CASSWGVLTDTQYF TGCGCCAGCAGCTGGGGAGTTTTGACAGATACGCAGTATTTT
TRBJ2-7 TRBD1 TRBV6-5 - CASSYNGQGSSEQYF TGTGCCAGCAGTTACAACGGACAGGGTTCGTCCGAGCAGTACTTC
TRBJ1-5 - TRBV5-5 few CASSLDGGVRPQHF TGTGCCAGCAGCTTGGACGGCGGTGTGAGGCCCCAGCATTTT
TRBJ2-7 - TRBV6-5 few CASSSGHQTYEQYF TGTGCCAGCAGTTCGGGACACCAAACCTACGAGCAGTACTTC
TRBJ1-5 TRBD1 TRBV7-2 - CASSFTGVGNQPQHF TGTGCCAGCAGCTTTACAGGGGTAGGAAATCAGCCCCAGCATTTT
TRBJ1-1 - TRBV10-3 - CAISEQGSEAFF TGTGCCATCAGTGAGCAGGGATCTGAAGCTTTCTTT
TRBJ2-1 TRBD2 TRBV7-8 - CASSLAPLLAAYNEQFF TGTGCCAGCAGCTTAGCCCCCCTACTAGCGGCTTACAATGAGCAGTTCTTC
TRBJ2-4 TRBD2 TRBV28 - CASIGGGMGRAKNIQYF TGTGCCAGCATCGGGGGAGGGATGGGGCGTGCCAAAAACATTCAGTACTTC
TRBJ2-1 TRBD2 TRBV2 few CASRGLAASYNEQFF TGTGCCAGCAGGGGACTAGCCGCATCCTACAATGAGCAGTTCTTC
TRBJ2-2 TRBD2 TRBV7-3 few CASSSGSTGELFF TGTGCCAGTTCTAGCGGGAGCACCGGGGAGCTGTTTTTT
TRBJ2-6 TRBD2 TRBV7-6 - CASSSLSGGAYGANVLTF TGTGCCAGCAGTTCTTTAAGCGGGGGGGCTTACGGGGCCAACGTCCTGACTTTC
TRBJ2-7 - TRBV28 - CASRRDRPPYEQYF TGTGCCAGCAGGCGGGACAGACCCCCCTACGAGCAGTACTTC
TRBJ1-2 - TRBV30 - CAWSPRLANYGYTF TGTGCCTGGAGTCCTAGGCTAGCTAACTATGGCTACACCTTC
TRBJ1-5 - TRBV30 - CAWSAGNQPQHF TGTGCCTGGAGTGCAGGAAATCAGCCCCAGCATTTT
TRBJ2-5 TRBD2 TRBV2 - CASRERLAVVQETQYF TGTGCCAGCAGAGAAAGACTAGCTGTTGTGCAAGAGACCCAGTACTTC
TRBJ1-2 - TRBV28 - CASRTGGGLYGYTF TGTGCCAGCAGAACTGGGGGCGGTCTCTATGGCTACACCTTC
TRBJ2-2 TRBD2 TRBV15 - CATSRDGGAQGDNKFTGELFF TGTGCCACCAGCAGAGACGGGGGGGCGCAAGGGGATAATAAATTCACCGGGGAGCTGTTTTTT
TRBJ2-3 TRBD1 TRBV13 - CASSRDRADTQYF TGTGCCAGCAGCCGCGACAGGGCCGATACGCAGTATTTT
TRBJ1-3 TRBD1 TRBV7-6 few CASSRQGRAGNTIYF TGTGCCAGCAGCCGACAGGGGCGGGCTGGAAACACCATATATTTT
TRBJ1-3 - TRBV7-9 - CASSPRYPSSGNTIYF TGTGCCAGCAGCCCACGTTATCCGAGCTCTGGAAACACCATATATTTT
TRBJ2-5 - TRBV28 - CASSSQGGYQETQYF TGTGCCAGCAGTTCGCAGGGTGGCTACCAAGAGACCCAGTACTTC
TRBJ1-1 - TRBV29-1 - CSVPPQGGVTEAFF TGCAGCGTTCCTCCACAGGGTGGGGTCACTGAAGCTTTCTTT